This TCR beta chain comes out of a study of Graves' ophthalmopathy and Graves' hyperthyroidism. This clonotype occurred many times. Participants with hyperthyroidism, aged 18 to 65, were newly diagnosed with under 2 months' duration. Amplification from RNA transcripts yielded the TCR beta CDR3 regions. First-round RT-PCR employed HTBI primers, with a second-round multiplex PCR after it. From the multiplex PCR reads, TCRdb called clonotypes with MiXCR, one entry per CDR3 protein. The sample records 620,000 or so distinct CDR3 sequences, roughly 20% being singletons. V gave up 4 bases and J gave up 8 bases, with 8 bases separating them. CDR1 MGHDK and CDR2 SYGVNS come from the germline V gene. The CDR3 loop spans 11 amino acids.

The receptor comes from a young woman with stable Graves' hyperthyroidism. Some clones in this sample may be carry-over from other donors' samples. The gene calls are TRBV25-1 and TRBJ1-1; D gene uncertain. The specimen was peripheral blood. The CDR3 is CASSGGGEAFF. DNA for the CDR3: TGTGCCAGCAGTGGCGGAGGCGAAGCTTTCTTT.